These 16 T cell receptor beta chains originate from one sample sequenced in a study of shared clonotypes between healthy human individuals. Terminally differentiated effector memory CD45RA+ cells were excluded from the naive CD8 cells, which were CD45RO-negative and positively selected for CCR7. Repertoires were generated with immunoSEQ multiplex PCR, while TCRdb's copy carries only in-frame clones and drops some. The sample has some 2,100,000 clones; just over 90% are singletons. The sample consisted of naive CD8+ T cells from PBMCs. The source of these receptors is a man between 18 and 29 years old in good health. Some clones in this sample may be carry-over from other donors' samples.

This chain uses TRBV5-5 with TRBJ2-1; 10 nucleotides align to TRBD1. This CDR3 spans 17 amino acids. The germline gives CDR1 SGHKS, CDR2 YYEKEE (reference sequence). The trim removed 4 bases at V and 5 bases at J, leaving 12 bases unmatched. CDR3 coding DNA: TGTGCCAGCAGCCCAAGACAGGGGGCTTACTTCGACAATGAGCAGTTCTTC. Translating gives CASSPRQGAYFDNEQFF.

The chain is built from TRBV7-2 and TRBJ2-7; TRBD2 might be the D (5 bases). Germline CDR1 reads SGHTA; CDR2 reads FQGNSA. V gave up 2 bases and J gave up 3 bases, with 8 bases separating them. CDR3 size: 13 residues. CDR3 nucleotides: TGTGCCAGCAGCTTAATCGGGGACTACGAGCAGTACTTC. Translating gives CASSLIGDYEQYF. The full variable domain, completed using reference TRBV7-2 and TRBJ2-7, is GAGVSQSPSNKVTEKGKDVELRCDPISGHTALYWYRQSLGQGLEFLIYFQGNSAPDKSGLPSDRFSAERTGGSVSTLTIQRTQQEDSAVYLCASSLIGDYEQYFGPGTRLTVT.

This sequence joins TRBV15 and TRBJ2-1, with D possibly being TRBD2 (5 bases). The CDR3 consists of 15 residues. Trimming shortened V by 0 bases and J by 7 bases, and 13 bases separated the two germline ends. CDR1 is LNHNV, CDR2 YYDKDF, per germline (reference sequence). The CDR3 nucleotides are TGTGCCACCAGCAGAGATAACGGGGTCGGGAATGAGCAGTTCTTC. It codes for CATSRDNGVGNEQFF.

J is TRBJ2-3 and V is TRBV5-8; no reliable D call. Germline V gives CDR1 SGHTS, CDR2 YDEGEE. There are 13 residues in the CDR3. The V end was cut by 6 bases, the J end by 1 base, with 9 bases between. This CDR3 reads CASTVRGTDTQYF. The CDR3 nucleotides read TGTGCCAGCACCGTACGGGGCACAGATACGCAGTATTTT.

This rearrangement joins TRBV19 to TRBJ2-7; 9 bases are shared with TRBD1. V shed 9 bases and J 3 bases; nucleotides not matched to a gene: 6. Germline CDR1 LNHDA, CDR2 SQIVND (reference sequence). This CDR3 region has 13 residues. Written as DNA, the CDR3 is TGTGCCAGCCAGGACAGGGGACTCTACGAGCAGTACTTC. This encodes CASQDRGLYEQYF.

The V and J genes are TRBV7-2 and TRBJ2-6; no clear D gene. Trimming cost V 5 bases and J 6 bases, with 2 bases left between them. There are 11 residues in the CDR3. Germline values: CDR1 SGHTA, CDR2 FQGNSA. The CDR3 reads CASSPANVLTF. CDR3 coding DNA: TGTGCCAGCAGCCCGGCCAACGTCCTGACTTTC.

This clone has only one observation. The chain joins TRBV9 to TRBJ2-1, with D possibly TRBD2 on 5 matching bases. Germline CDR1 reads SGDLS; CDR2 reads YYNGEE. The CDR3 has 14 amino acids. The V and J ends lost 0 bases and 8 bases respectively, with 12 bases between them. This CDR3 reads CASSVASSPHEQFF. In nucleotides, the CDR3 is TGTGCCAGCAGCGTAGCGTCTAGCCCGCATGAGCAGTTCTTC.

The genes are TRBV23-1 and TRBJ2-6, with D perhaps matching TRBD1 (5 bases). TRBV23-1 has ORF status, its function being uncertain. CDR3 length equals 14 residues. The germline V and J ends were trimmed by 8 bases and 0 bases, with 8 bases remaining between them. CDR3 sequence reads: CASPRDSGANVLTF. The CDR3 DNA reads as TGCGCCAGCCCCAGGGACTCTGGGGCCAACGTCCTGACTTTC.

This sequence joins TRBV7-9 and TRBJ2-3; D remains unclear. V was cut by 3 bases and J by 6 bases, with 7 bases left in between. This CDR3 has 12 amino acids. Germline V CDR1 and CDR2: SEHNR, FQNEAQ (reference sequence). CDR3 nucleotide sequence: TGTGCCAGCAGCTTCGGTTTGGATACGCAGTATTTT. This gives the protein CASSFGLDTQYF.

CDR3 nucleotides: TGCGCCAGCAGCTCAAAGGGACTAGCGGGTACCCCCTACGAGCAGTACTTC. Translation: CASSSKGLAGTPYEQYF. V and J are TRBV10-1 and TRBJ2-7; 12 positions agree with TRBD2. Germline values: CDR1 WNHNN, CDR2 SYGVQD (reference sequence). Germline trimming cut 6 bases from V and 2 bases from J; bases unmatched to any gene: 11. The CDR3 length is 17 residues.

On this clone: Other DNA sequences in the same sample also yield this CDR3. The chain has TRBV19 and TRBJ2-3; 8 nucleotides match TRBD2. CDR3 size: 13 residues. V lost 9 bases, J lost 0 bases, and 2 bases stayed unmatched. Germline V gene sequence: CDR1 LNHDA, CDR2 SQIVND (reference sequence). The CDR3 loop is CASASGSTDTQYF. The CDR3 DNA reads as TGTGCCAGCGCTAGCGGGAGCACAGATACGCAGTATTTT.

This chain links TRBV2 with TRBJ2-7; D is perhaps TRBD1 (5 bases). Trimming took 6 bases from V and 2 from J, leaving 17 bases between them. The CDR3 spans 15 residues. Germline CDR1 reads SNHLY; CDR2 reads FYNNEI. This CDR3 is CASRQDSSMTYEQYF. The CDR3 region has the DNA TGTGCCAGCAGGCAAGACAGCAGCATGACCTACGAGCAGTACTTC.

A note on this clone: Other DNA sequences of this sample code for an identical CDR3. The chain recombines TRBV7-3 with TRBJ2-3; 7 bases map to TRBD2. Germline loops: CDR1 SGHTA, CDR2 FQGTGA. Trimming cost V 3 bases and J 1 base; bases outside gene matches: 4. The CDR3 extends over 15 amino acids. The CDR3 is CASSLASGGTDTQYF. The CDR3 bases are TGTGCCAGCAGCTTGGCTAGCGGAGGCACAGATACGCAGTATTTT.

V is TRBV7-9 and J is TRBJ2-7; perhaps TRBD2 as D (6 bases). Trimming removed 8 bases from V and 6 bases from J, with 32 bases in between. This CDR3 is built from 18 residues. CDR1 and CDR2 (germline): SEHNR, FQNEAQ (reference sequence). Here the CDR3 DNA reads TGTGCCAGCCGACCTCCCCCGAATAGGGCAAGGGGAGGACTCGAGCAGTACTTC. Translation gives CASRPPPNRARGGLEQYF.

This chain uses TRBV30 with TRBJ2-1; 12 bases are shared with TRBD2. V was clipped by 1 base and J by 0 bases; unmatched bases: 4. There are 17 residues in the CDR3. CDR1 is GTSNPN and CDR2 is SVGIG in the germline V gene (reference sequence). CDR3 sequence: CAWSGGLAGLSYNEQFF. CDR3 sequence (DNA): TGTGCCTGGAGTGGGGGACTAGCGGGCCTCTCCTACAATGAGCAGTTCTTC.

V usage is TRBV29-1 and J usage is TRBJ2-1; D is ambiguous. Germline V gene lookup returns CDR1 SQVTM and CDR2 ANQGSEA. Trimming pared 6 bases from V and 0 bases from J, leaving 18 bases between. The CDR3 is 16 amino acids. This chain's CDR3 is CSVAEVQLSSYNEQFF. The CDR3 DNA reads as TGCAGCGTGGCCGAAGTACAGCTAAGCTCCTACAATGAGCAGTTCTTC.